This TCR beta chain was documented in a study of CD8+ T cells in alopecia areata (dated 2018 in TCRdb). About the study as a whole: The treated patients took part in an open-label pilot trial in which moderate-to-severe alopecia areata was treated with oral tofacitinib at 5 to 10 mg twice daily. Tofacitinib-treated patients had biopsies at baseline and at 4 and 24 weeks of treatment, with a later scalp biopsy in several patients. Human TCRbeta sequencing covered scalp tissue and sorted CD4+ and CD8+ peripheral blood T cells from patchy and totalis/universalis alopecia areata patients and healthy controls. Patients received tofacitinib for 6 to 18 months and were then followed off drug for 6 months to check for delayed response and recurrence. RNA was extracted with the PAXgene miRNA kit for fixed scalp, the miRNeasy kit for PBMCs, and the RNeasy kit for mouse skin. TCRbeta CDR3 regions were amplified by immunoSEQ multiplex PCR using 35 Vbeta forward and 13 Jbeta reverse primers. In treated patients, disease severity was measured using the SALT score, which gives the percentage of scalp surface area affected. Scalp clonality was compared among normal scalp (n=4), patchy alopecia areata scalp (n=8), and alopecia totalis/universalis scalp (n=8). To study T cell clonal expansion in alopecia areata, the researchers applied high-throughput TCRbeta sequencing to both the C3H/HeJ mouse model and human patients. Findings and caveats that apply to the study as a whole: Compared with mice, TCR sequences shared between patients were less clear, possibly partly because of HLA diversity across the patient population. Tofacitinib significantly lowered scalp clonality and the number of expanded CD8+ clones among the top 100 scalp clones. Resident alphabeta T cells in normal human skin are also sequenced, complicating scalp TCR repertoire analysis, unlike mouse skin dominated by gammadelta T cells. Lesional scalp, especially in alopecia totalis/universalis, showed higher clonality and more expanded CD8+ clones than normal scalp, suggesting antigenic drive. Because the treated cohort was small and had just a single nonresponder, larger studies are needed to establish links between baseline CD8+ expansion and response. Many expanded lesional clones were found to persist in scalp and blood during tofacitinib treatment, and relapse after treatment cessation may be partly explained by this persistence.

The sample's treatment or condition label, decoded: oral pan-JAK inhibitor, 5-10 mg twice daily. Lesional scalp punch biopsies and peripheral blood were collected from alopecia areata patients. PBMCs were isolated by density centrifugation and stained for CD3, CD4 and CD8, and CD4+ and CD8+ T cells were sorted on a FACSAria. Libraries were made using the immunoSEQ multiplex PCR assay. For TCR sequencing, RNA was extracted from every sample and reverse transcribed into cDNA to serve as template. SuperScript III was used to make first-strand cDNA, primed with a 2:1 mix of oligo-dT and random hexamers. A synthetic immune receptor repertoire was used to gauge amplification bias, and whatever bias remained was removed computationally. The original pipeline was this. Raw reads were preprocessed to remove errors, and CDR3 was defined according to IMGT conventions as the region from the conserved cysteine to phenylalanine. Clonality was computed as 1 minus the Shannon entropy, with the entropy normalized by log2 of the number of productive unique TCRs. Whether each scalp clone was CD4 or CD8 was inferred by checking scalp TCRbeta sequences against the CD4 and CD8 repertoires from sorted blood. TCRdb stores this immuneACCESS table with in-frame sequences only. Part of the clones is absent; in the studies checked, under half of the shortfall reflects unresolved V genes, and no reason is known for the rest. V and J calls and clone size are copied from that table; D and trimming were computed from the DNA. Recorded for this sample are 250,000 to 350,000 clones; roughly 60% of them occurred a single time. The ten largest clones add up to around 0.92% of the sample.

Its CDR3 holds 15 amino acids, cysteine through phenylalanine. Of all the DNA, just the CDR3 is kept, 45 bases in frame from base 1. The germline V gene (reference sequence) provides CDR1 GTSNPN and CDR2 SVGIG. Here V drops 2 bases and J drops 1 base, and the junction holds 3 bases not matched to any gene. Comments on this clone: No antigen is known for it. The sample holds no much larger clone one base away, and base qualities are not on file.

Sequences were derived from CD4+ T cells sorted from blood, sampled at week 52, from a patient treated with tofacitinib. The receptor was isolated from a human donor with alopecia areata. The chain is encoded by TRBV30 joined to TRBJ1-5; 9 of the junction bases match TRBD1. The nucleotides read TGTGCCTGGAGTACGGGACAGGGAAGCAATCAGCCCCAGCATTTT. Protein translation: CAWSTGQGSNQPQHF. Where the CDR3 stops, the reference TRBV30 and TRBJ1-5 genes take over; the full variable domain is SQTIHQWPATLVQPVGSPLSLECTVEGTSNPNLYWYRQAAGRGLQLLFYSVGIGQISSEVPQNLSASRPQDRQFILSSKKLLLSDSGFYLCAWSTGQGSNQPQHFGDGTRLSIL.